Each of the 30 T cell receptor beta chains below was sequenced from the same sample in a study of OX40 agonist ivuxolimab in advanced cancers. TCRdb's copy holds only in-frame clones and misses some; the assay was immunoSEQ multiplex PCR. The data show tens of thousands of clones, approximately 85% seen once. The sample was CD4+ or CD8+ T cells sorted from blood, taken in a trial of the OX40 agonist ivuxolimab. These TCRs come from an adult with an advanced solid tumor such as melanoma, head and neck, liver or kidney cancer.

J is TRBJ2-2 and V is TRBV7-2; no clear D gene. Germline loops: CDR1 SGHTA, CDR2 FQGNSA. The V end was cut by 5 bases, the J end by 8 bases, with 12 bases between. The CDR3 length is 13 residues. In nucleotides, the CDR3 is TGTGCCAGCAGCGGCAGACTTAGAGGGGAGCTGTTTTTT. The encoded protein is CASSGRLRGELFF.

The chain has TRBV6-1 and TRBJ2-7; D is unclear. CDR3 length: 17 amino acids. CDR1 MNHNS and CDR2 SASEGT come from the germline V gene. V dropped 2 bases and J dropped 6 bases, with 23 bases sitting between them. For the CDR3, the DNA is TGTGCCAGCAGTGAATCTTTCGCGATCGGACCCACTGGCGAGCAGTACTTC. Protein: CASSESFAIGPTGEQYF.

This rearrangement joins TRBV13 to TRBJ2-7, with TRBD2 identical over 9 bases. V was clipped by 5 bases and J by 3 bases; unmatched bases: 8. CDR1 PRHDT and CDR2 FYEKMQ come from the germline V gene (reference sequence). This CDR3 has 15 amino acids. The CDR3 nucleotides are TGTGCCAGCAGCCTAACTGATAGCGGGGGCTACGAGCAGTACTTC. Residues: CASSLTDSGGYEQYF.

The CDR3 coding sequence is TGTGCCAGCACGATGGCTAGCGGGGAAACCTACGAGCAGTACTTC. Protein sequence: CASTMASGETYEQYF. V gene TRBV11-2 combines with J gene TRBJ2-7; 9 bases match TRBD2. This CDR3 is built from 15 residues. The V segment lost 7 bases and the J segment 2 bases; nucleotides outside the gene matches: 9. Looked up from germline, CDR1 is SGHAT and CDR2 is FQNNGV.

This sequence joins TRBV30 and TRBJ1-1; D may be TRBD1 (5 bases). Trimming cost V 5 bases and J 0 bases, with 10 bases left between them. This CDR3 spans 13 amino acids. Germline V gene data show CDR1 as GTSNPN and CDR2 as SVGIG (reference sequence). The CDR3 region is CAWQGGMNTEAFF. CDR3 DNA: TGTGCCTGGCAGGGCGGGATGAACACTGAAGCTTTCTTT.

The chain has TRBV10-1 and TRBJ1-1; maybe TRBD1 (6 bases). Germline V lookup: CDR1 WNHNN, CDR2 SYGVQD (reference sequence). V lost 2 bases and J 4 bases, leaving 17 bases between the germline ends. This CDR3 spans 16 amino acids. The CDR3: CASSEDGGGAGTEAFF. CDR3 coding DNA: TGCGCCAGCAGTGAGGATGGGGGGGGCGCTGGCACTGAAGCTTTCTTT.

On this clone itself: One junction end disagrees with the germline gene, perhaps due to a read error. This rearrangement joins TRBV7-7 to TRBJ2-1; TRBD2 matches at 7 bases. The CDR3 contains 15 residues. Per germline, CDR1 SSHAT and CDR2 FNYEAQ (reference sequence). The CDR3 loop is CASSPRAGSKDEQFF. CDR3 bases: TGTGCTAGCAGCCCCCGAGCGGGATCCAAGGATGAGCAGTTCTTC.

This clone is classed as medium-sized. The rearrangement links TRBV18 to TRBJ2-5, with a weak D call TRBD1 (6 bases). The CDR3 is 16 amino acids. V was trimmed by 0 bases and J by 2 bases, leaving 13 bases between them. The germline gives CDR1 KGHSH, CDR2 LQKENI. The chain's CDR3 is CASSPPQGGSQETQYF. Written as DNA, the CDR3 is TGTGCCAGCTCACCACCGCAAGGGGGATCTCAAGAGACCCAGTACTTC.

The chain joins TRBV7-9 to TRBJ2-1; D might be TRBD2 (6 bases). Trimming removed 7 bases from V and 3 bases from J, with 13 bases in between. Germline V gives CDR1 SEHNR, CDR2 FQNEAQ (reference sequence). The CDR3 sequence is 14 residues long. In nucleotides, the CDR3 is TGTGCCAGCACCATTTCTAGCGTCTACAATGAGCAGTTCTTC. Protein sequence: CASTISSVYNEQFF. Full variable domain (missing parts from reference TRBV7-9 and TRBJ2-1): DTGVSQNPRHKITKRGQNVTFRCDPISEHNRLYWYRQTLGQGPEFLTYFQNEAQLEKSRLLSDRFSAERPKGSFSTLEIQRTEQGDSAMYLCASTISSVYNEQFFGPGTRLTVL.

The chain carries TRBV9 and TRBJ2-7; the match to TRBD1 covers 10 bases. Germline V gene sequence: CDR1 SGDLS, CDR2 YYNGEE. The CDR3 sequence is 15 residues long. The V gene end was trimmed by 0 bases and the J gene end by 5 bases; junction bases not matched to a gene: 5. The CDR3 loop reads CASSVGTGGFDEQYF. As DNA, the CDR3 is TGTGCCAGCAGCGTAGGGACAGGGGGTTTCGACGAGCAGTACTTC.

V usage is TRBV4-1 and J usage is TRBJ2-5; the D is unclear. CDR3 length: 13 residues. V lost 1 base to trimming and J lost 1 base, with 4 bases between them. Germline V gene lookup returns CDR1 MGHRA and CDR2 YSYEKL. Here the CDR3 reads CASSQASQETQYF. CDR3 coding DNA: TGCGCCAGCAGCCAAGCGTCCCAAGAGACCCAGTACTTC.

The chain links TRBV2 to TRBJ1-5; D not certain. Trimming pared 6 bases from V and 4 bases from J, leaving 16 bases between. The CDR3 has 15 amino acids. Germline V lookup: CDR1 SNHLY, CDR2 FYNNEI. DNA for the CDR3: TGTGCCAGCAGCCTTGGGGAGAGGGTAAATCAGCCCCAGCATTTT. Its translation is CASSLGERVNQPQHF.

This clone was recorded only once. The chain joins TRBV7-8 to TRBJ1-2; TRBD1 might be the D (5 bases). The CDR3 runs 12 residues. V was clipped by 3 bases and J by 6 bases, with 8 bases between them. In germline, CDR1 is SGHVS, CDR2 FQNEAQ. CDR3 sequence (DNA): TGTGCCAGCAGCTTCCCAGGGCATGGCTACACCTTC. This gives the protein CASSFPGHGYTF.

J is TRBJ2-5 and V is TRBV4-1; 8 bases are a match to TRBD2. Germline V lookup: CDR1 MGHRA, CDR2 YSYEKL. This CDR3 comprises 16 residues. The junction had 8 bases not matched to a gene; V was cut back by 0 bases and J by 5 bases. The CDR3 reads CASSQERAGGGETQYF. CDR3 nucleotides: TGCGCCAGCAGCCAAGAGAGGGCGGGAGGAGGGGAGACCCAGTACTTC.

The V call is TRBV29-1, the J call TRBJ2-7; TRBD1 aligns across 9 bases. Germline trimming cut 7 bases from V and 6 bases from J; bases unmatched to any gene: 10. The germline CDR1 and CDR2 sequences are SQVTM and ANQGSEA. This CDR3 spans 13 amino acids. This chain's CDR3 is CSALGQGGREQYF. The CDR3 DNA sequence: TGCAGCGCCCTGGGACAGGGTGGGCGCGAGCAGTACTTC.

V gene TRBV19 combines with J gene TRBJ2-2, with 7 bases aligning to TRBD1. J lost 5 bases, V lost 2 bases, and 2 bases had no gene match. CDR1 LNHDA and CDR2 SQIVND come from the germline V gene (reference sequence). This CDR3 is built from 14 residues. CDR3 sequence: CASSINRGTGELFF. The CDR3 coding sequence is TGTGCCAGTAGTATAAACAGGGGAACCGGGGAGCTGTTTTTT.

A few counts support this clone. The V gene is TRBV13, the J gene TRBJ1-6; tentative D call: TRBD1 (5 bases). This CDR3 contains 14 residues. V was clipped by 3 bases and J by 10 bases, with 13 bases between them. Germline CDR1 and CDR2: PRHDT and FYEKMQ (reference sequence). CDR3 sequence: CASSFRDVDSPLHF. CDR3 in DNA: TGTGCCAGCAGCTTCCGGGACGTCGACTCACCCCTCCACTTT.

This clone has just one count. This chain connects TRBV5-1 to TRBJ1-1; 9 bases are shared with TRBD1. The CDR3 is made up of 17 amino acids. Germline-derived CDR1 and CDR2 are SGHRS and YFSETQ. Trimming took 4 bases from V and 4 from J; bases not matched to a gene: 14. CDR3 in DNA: TGCGCCAGCAGCCCAAGTCCCGGGACAGGGTCGGGCACTGAAGCTTTCTTT. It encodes CASSPSPGTGSGTEAFF.

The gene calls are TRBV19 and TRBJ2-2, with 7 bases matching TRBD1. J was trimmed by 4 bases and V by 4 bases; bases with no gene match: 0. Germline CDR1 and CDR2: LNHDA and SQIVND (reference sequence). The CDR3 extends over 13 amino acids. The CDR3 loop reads CASSRQGTGELFF. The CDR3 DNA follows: TGTGCCAGTAGTAGACAGGGCACCGGGGAGCTGTTTTTT.

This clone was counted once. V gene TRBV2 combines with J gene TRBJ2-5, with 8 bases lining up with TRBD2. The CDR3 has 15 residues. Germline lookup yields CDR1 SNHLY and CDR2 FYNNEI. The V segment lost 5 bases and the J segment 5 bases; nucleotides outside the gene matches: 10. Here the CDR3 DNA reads TGTGCCAGCAGTCCCCTCAGCGGGAGCCGTGAGACCCAGTACTTC. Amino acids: CASSPLSGSRETQYF.

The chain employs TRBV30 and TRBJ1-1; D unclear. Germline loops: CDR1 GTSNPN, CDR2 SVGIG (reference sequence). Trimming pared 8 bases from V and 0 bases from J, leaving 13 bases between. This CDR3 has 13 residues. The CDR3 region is CAATQTVNTEAFF. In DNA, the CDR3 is TGTGCCGCCACCCAGACGGTGAACACTGAAGCTTTCTTT. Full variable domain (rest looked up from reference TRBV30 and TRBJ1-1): SQTIHQWPATLVQPVGSPLSLECTVEGTSNPNLYWYRQAAGRGLQLLFYSVGIGQISSEVPQNLSASRPQDRQFILSSKKLLLSDSGFYLCAATQTVNTEAFFGQGTRLTVV.

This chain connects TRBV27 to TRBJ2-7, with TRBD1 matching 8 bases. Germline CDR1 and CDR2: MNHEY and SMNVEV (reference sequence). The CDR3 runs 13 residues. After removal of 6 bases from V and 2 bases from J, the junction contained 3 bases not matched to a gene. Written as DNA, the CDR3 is TGTGCCAGCAGGCGGACAGGGACCTACGAGCAGTACTTC. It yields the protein CASRRTGTYEQYF.

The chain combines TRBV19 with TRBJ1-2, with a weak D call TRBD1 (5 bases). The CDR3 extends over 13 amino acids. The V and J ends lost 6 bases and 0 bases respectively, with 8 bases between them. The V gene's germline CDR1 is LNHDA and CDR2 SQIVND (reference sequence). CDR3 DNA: TGTGCCAGTAGACAGGATCCTAACTATGGCTACACCTTC. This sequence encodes CASRQDPNYGYTF. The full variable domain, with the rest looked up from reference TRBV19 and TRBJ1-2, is DGGITQSPKYLFRKEGQNVTLSCEQNLNHDAMYWYRQDPGQGLRLIYYSQIVNDFQKGDIAEGYSVSREKKESFPLTVTSAQKNPTAFYLCASRQDPNYGYTFGSGTRLTVV.

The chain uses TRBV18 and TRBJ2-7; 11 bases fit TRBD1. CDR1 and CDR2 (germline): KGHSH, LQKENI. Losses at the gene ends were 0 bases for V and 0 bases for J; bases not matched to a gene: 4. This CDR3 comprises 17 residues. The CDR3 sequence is CASSPPGQGASSYEQYF. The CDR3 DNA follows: TGTGCCAGCTCACCACCAGGACAGGGGGCCAGCTCCTACGAGCAGTACTTC.

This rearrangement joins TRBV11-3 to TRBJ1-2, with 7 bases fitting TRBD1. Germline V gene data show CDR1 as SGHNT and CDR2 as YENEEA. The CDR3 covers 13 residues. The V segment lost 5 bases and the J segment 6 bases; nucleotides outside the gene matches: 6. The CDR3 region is CASSRGGTDGYTF. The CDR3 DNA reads TGTGCCAGCAGCCGAGGCGGGACAGATGGCTACACCTTC.

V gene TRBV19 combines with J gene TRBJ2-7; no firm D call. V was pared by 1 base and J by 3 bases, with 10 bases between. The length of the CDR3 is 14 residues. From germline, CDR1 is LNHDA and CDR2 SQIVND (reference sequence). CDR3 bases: TGTGCCAGTAGTATAGGGCTAAACGGCTACGAGCAGTACTTC. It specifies CASSIGLNGYEQYF.

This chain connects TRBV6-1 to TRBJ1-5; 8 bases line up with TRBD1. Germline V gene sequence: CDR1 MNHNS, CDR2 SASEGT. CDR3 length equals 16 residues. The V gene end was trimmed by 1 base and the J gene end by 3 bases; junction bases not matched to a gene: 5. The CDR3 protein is CASSEVTGANNQPQHF. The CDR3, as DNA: TGTGCCAGCAGTGAAGTGACAGGGGCGAACAATCAGCCCCAGCATTTT.

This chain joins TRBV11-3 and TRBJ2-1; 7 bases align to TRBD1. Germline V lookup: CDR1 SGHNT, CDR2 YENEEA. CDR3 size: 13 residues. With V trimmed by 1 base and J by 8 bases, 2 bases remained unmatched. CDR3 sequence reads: CASSLVQGDEQFF. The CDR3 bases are TGTGCCAGCAGCTTAGTTCAGGGGGATGAGCAGTTCTTC.

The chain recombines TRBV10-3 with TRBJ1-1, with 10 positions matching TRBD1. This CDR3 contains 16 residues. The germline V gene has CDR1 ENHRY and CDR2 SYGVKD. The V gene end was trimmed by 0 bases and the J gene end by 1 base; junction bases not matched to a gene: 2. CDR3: CAISESRDRGNTEAFF. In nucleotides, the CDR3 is TGTGCCATCAGTGAGTCTCGGGACAGGGGGAACACTGAAGCTTTCTTT.

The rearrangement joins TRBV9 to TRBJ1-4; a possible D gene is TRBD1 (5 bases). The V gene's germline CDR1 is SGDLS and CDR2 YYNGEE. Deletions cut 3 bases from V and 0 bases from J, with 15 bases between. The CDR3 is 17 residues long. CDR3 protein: CASSAGPIYTTNEKLFF. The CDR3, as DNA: TGTGCCAGCAGCGCGGGGCCAATATATACAACTAATGAAAAACTGTTTTTT. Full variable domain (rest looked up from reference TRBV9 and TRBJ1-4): DSGVTQTPKHLITATGQRVTLRCSPRSGDLSVYWYQQSLDQGLQFLIQYYNGEERAKGNILERFSAQQFPDLHSELNLSSLELGDSALYFCASSAGPIYTTNEKLFFGSGTQLSVL.